This T cell receptor (beta chain) was identified in a study of cytomegalovirus exposure and HLA in healthy donors. The study, taken as a whole, reports: There were a few CMV-associated chains whose specificity for CMV antigens was confirmed in vitro. V- and J-gene trimming of TCR beta was linked (in a later analysis) to a missense DCLRE1C variant. A likely sequencing artifact accounted for one observed cluster of highly shared sequence variants.

Donors showed nominal health when sampled, although they likely had unrecorded immune exposures. A note on this clone: The antigen is unknown.

60 Vbeta and 13 Jbeta primers were used in PCR. Only in-frame clones appear in the TCRdb table, and some are missing; sequencing was by immunoSEQ multiplex PCR. The sample shows some 150,000 clones, roughly 80% of them seen only once. CDR3 length: 14 residues. Trimming shortened V by 0 bases and J by 4 bases, and 12 bases separated the two germline ends. CDR1 is SQVTM and CDR2 is ANQGSEA in the germline V gene. The chain combines TRBV29-1 with TRBJ1-2; TRBD1 might be the D (5 bases). This clonotype was obtained from a man aged 35-49 years in good health and CMV-seronegative. Sequenced material: PBMCs. CDR3 loop: CSVEDGGKGYGYTF. DNA of the CDR3: TGCAGCGTTGAAGATGGGGGGAAGGGCTATGGCTACACCTTC.